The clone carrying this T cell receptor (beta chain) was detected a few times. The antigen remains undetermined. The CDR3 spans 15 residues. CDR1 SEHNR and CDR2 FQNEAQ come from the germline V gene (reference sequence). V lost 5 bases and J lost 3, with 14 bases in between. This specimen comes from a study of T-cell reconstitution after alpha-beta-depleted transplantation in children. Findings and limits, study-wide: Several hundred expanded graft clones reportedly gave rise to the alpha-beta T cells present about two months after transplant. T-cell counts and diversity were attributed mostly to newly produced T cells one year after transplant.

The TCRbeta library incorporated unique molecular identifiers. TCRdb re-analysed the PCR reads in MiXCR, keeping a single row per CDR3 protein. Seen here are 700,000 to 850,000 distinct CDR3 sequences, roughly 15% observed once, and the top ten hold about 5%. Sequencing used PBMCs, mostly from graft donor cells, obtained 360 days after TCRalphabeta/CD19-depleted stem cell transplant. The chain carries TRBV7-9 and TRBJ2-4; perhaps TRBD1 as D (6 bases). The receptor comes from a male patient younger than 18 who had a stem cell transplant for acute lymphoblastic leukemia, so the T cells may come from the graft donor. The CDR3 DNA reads TGTGCCAGCAGCACAAACAGGGATGTCAAAAACATTCAGTACTTC. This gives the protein CASSTNRDVKNIQYF. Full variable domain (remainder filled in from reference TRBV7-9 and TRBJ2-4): DTGVSQNPRHKITKRGQNVTFRCDPISEHNRLYWYRQTLGQGPEFLTYFQNEAQLEKSRLLSDRFSAERPKGSFSTLEIQRTEQGDSAMYLCASSTNRDVKNIQYFGAGTRLSVL.